This T cell receptor (beta chain) is from a study of cytomegalovirus exposure and HLA in healthy donors. With 60 Vbeta and 13 Jbeta primers, the PCR was carried out. Data came from immunoSEQ multiplex PCR; TCRdb stores just in-frame clones and leaves some out. The record lists tens of thousands of clones, of which the ten most abundant hold 3.5% to 4%. This CDR3 is 16 amino acids long. Specimen: PBMCs. V usage is TRBV7-5 and J usage is TRBJ2-5; the D segment call TRBD1 is taken from the table without a DNA check. TRBV7-5 is shown as a pseudogene. The source of this sequence is a male donor in good health and CMV-seronegative. The CDR3 loop is CARSTPWTGRGETQYF. DNA for the CDR3: TGTGCCAGAAGCACCCCTTGGACAGGGCGGGGGGAGACCCAGTACTTC.